Listed below are T cell receptor beta chains from one sample, sequenced in a study of T-cell reconstitution after alpha-beta-depleted transplantation in children. TCRdb fed the PCR reads into MiXCR, producing one record per CDR3 protein. Among some 180,000 distinct CDR3 sequences listed, 6.6% were seen once. Here the sequenced sample was PBMCs, taken before TCRalphabeta/CD19-depleted stem cell transplant. These receptor sequences come from a boy younger than 10 with acute lymphoblastic leukemia, due to receive a stem cell transplant. The CDR3 runs from the conserved cysteine through the conserved F or W. Each record gives: V gene, clone size, J gene, D gene, CDR3 protein, CDR3 DNA. D genes are given only for firm matches. Expanded clones get a size class; other rows say once, few or many, or leave the size out.

TRBV12-3/TRBV12-4	NA	TRBJ2-7	NA	CASSLYGTGRNEQYF	TGTGCCAGCAGTTTATATGGCACAGGTCGTAATGAGCAGTACTTC
TRBV10-3	many	TRBJ1-1	TRBD1	CAISESQQGGTEAFF	TGTGCCATCAGTGAGTCCCAACAGGGGGGGACTGAAGCTTTCTTT
TRBV6-2/TRBV6-3	many	TRBJ2-7	NA	CASMAHYEQYF	TGTGCCAGCATGGCGCACTACGAGCAGTACTTC
TRBV5-1	NA	TRBJ1-1	NA	CASSFEGFTEAFF	TGCGCCAGCAGCTTTGAGGGTTTCACTGAAGCTTTCTTT
TRBV7-5	NA	TRBJ2-2	NA	CISVSEVRRATGSNTGELFF	NA
TRBV7-2	few	TRBJ2-1	NA	CASTLWASQSNEQFF	TGTGCCAGCACCCTCTGGGCTAGCCAGAGCAATGAGCAGTTCTTC
TRBV9	few	TRBJ2-7	TRBD1	CASSVGTGRTEQYF	TGTGCCAGCAGCGTAGGGACAGGGCGTACCGAGCAGTACTTC
TRBV7-2	many	TRBJ2-1	NA	CASSLKSSSNEQFF	TGTGCCAGCAGCTTAAAGTCTTCCAGCAATGAGCAGTTCTTC
TRBV4-2	many	TRBJ2-3	NA	CASSQEGGGAVSTDTQYF	TGTGCCAGCAGCCAAGAAGGAGGGGGGGCGGTTAGCACAGATACGCAGTATTTT
TRBV4-1	few	TRBJ2-2	NA	CASSQVGRVNTGELFF	TGCGCCAGCAGCCAAGTCGGCAGGGTAAACACCGGGGAGCTGTTTTTT
TRBV12-3/TRBV12-4	NA	TRBJ2-4	NA	CASSFWGQARALAKNIQYF	TGTGCCAGCAGTTTTTGGGGCCAGGCAAGAGCCCTAGCCAAAAACATTCAGTACTTC
TRBV6-2/TRBV6-3	few	TRBJ2-5	NA	CASSYSEVSQETQYF	TGTGCCAGCAGTTACTCGGAGGTATCCCAAGAGACCCAGTACTTC
TRBV11-3	many	TRBJ2-1	NA	CASSLGGSSESGEFF	TGTGCCAGCAGCTTGGGGGGATCCTCTGAGAGTGGGGAGTTCTTC
TRBV9	many	TRBJ2-3	TRBD1	CASSSRQGRLSTDTQYF	TGTGCCAGCAGCTCCAGACAGGGCCGATTAAGCACAGATACGCAGTATTTT
TRBV28	few	TRBJ1-5	NA	CASRGDGSNQPQHF	TGTGCCAGCCGGGGGGACGGTAGCAATCAGCCCCAGCATTTT
TRBV19	NA	TRBJ1-1	NA	CASMGNTEAFF	TGTGCCAGTATGGGGAACACTGAAGCTTTCTTT
TRBV5-1	many	TRBJ2-5	NA	CASILDGRRQETQYF	TGCGCCAGCATCTTGGACGGCAGAAGACAAGAGACCCAGTACTTC
TRBV20-1	few	TRBJ1-1	NA	CSASGHSNTEAFF	TGCAGTGCTAGTGGGCACTCGAACACTGAAGCTTTCTTT
TRBV19	NA	TRBJ2-1	TRBD2	CASSISGGSYNEQFF	TGTGCCAGTAGTATATCGGGGGGCTCCTACAATGAGCAGTTCTTC
TRBV21-1	many	TRBJ2-1	NA	CASSKATGSEKDEQFF	TGTGCCAGCAGCAAAGCTACAGGGTCTGAGAAGGATGAGCAGTTCTTC
TRBV25-1	few	TRBJ2-1	TRBD1	CASSEYPQGAHEQFF	TGTGCCAGCAGTGAATATCCGCAGGGGGCACATGAGCAGTTCTTC
TRBV7-9	NA	TRBJ2-3	TRBD2	CASSPLGTSEPDTQYF	TGTGCCAGCAGCCCCCTCGGGACTAGCGAGCCAGATACGCAGTATTTT
TRBV4-3	many	TRBJ2-2	NA	CASSQDRPGTGELFF	TGCGCCAGCAGCCAAGATCGCCCAGGAACCGGGGAGCTGTTTTTT
TRBV12-3/TRBV12-4	NA	TRBJ1-4	NA	CASSLADEWDGNEKLFF	TGTGCCAGCAGTTTAGCGGACGAATGGGACGGTAATGAAAAACTGTTTTTT
TRBV20-1	many	TRBJ2-7	NA	CSAGTSRGEEQYF	TGCAGTGCCGGGACGAGCCGGGGTGAGGAGCAGTACTTC
TRBV7-9	many	TRBJ2-5	NA	CASSSPRRGQETQYF	TGTGCCAGCAGCTCCCCTAGACGTGGGCAAGAGACCCAGTACTTC
TRBV20-1	many	TRBJ2-5	NA	CSVGTQYF	TGCAGTGTAGGGACCCAGTACTTC
TRBV6-1	many	TRBJ1-4	NA	CASSSYAGADEKLFF	TGTGCCAGCAGCTCCTACGCGGGGGCCGATGAAAAACTGTTTTTT
TRBV7-2	NA	TRBJ2-7	NA	CASSGTSPQYF	TGTGCCAGCAGCGGTACTTCTCCACAGTACTTC
TRBV30	NA	TRBJ2-5	NA	CAWRWGLEETQYF	TGTGCCTGGAGGTGGGGGCTGGAAGAGACCCAGTACTTC
TRBV7-9	NA	TRBJ2-7	NA	CASSPRGRREQYF	TGTGCCAGCAGCCCCCGAGGGAGGAGGGAGCAGTACTTC
TRBV29-1	few	TRBJ1-1	NA	CSVEDLGGGAFF	TGCAGCGTTGAAGATCTGGGGGGGGGAGCTTTCTTT
TRBV28	many	TRBJ2-1	NA	CASSPTKTGNNEQFF	TGTGCCAGCAGCCCAACTAAAACAGGGAACAATGAGCAGTTCTTC
TRBV28	many	TRBJ2-7	NA	CASSTHSTRVLQYF	TGTGCCAGCAGTACCCACTCCACTCGAGTATTGCAGTACTTC
TRBV7-8	many	TRBJ1-6	NA	CASSLGHRVDHPLHF	TGTGCCAGCAGCTTAGGCCACAGGGTAGATCACCCCCTCCACTTT